The 7 T cell receptor beta chains presented below share a single source sample, sequenced in a study of T-cell memory formation after mild COVID-19. TCRdb re-called the 5' RACE reads with MiXCR, one entry per CDR3 protein. This sample carries some 440,000 distinct CDR3 sequences, around 27% of them seen once, and the ten largest clones take approximately 12%. Material: PBMCs or a T cell subset sorted from them (not recorded which). These receptors all come from an adult woman who had mild COVID-19 (a few samples of this study predate the infection). Cell type and time point are not known.

This clonotype has only a few counts. V gene TRBV5-1 combines with J gene TRBJ2-4, with no clear D. V lost 7 bases and J lost 0, with 14 bases in between. CDR3 length equals 15 residues. Germline CDR1 reads SGHRS; CDR2 reads YFSETQ. CDR3 amino acids: CASEPHPIAKNIQYF. Here the CDR3 DNA reads TGCGCCAGCGAACCCCATCCCATAGCCAAAAACATTCAGTACTTC. Full variable domain (remainder filled in from reference TRBV5-1 and TRBJ2-4): KAGVTQTPRYLIKTRGQQVTLSCSPISGHRSVSWYQQTPGQGLQFLFEYFSETQRNKGNFPGRFSGRQFSNSRSEMNVSTLELGDSALYLCASEPHPIAKNIQYFGAGTRLSVL.

At least ten counts were recorded for this clonotype. The chain uses TRBV3-1 and TRBJ2-7, with 8 bases that match TRBD2. Unmatched junction bases numbered 4, after V lost 7 bases and J lost 2 bases. Germline CDR1 is LGHDT and CDR2 is YNNKEL (reference sequence). The CDR3 extends over 13 amino acids. The CDR3 protein is CASNRGGAYEQYF. The CDR3, as DNA: TGTGCCAGCAATCGGGGGGGCGCCTACGAGCAGTACTTC.

The chain links TRBV5-1 to TRBJ2-1, with 7 positions matching TRBD2. The CDR3 has 15 residues. Germline CDR1 reads SGHRS; CDR2 reads YFSETQ. Germline trimming cut 0 bases from V and 3 bases from J; bases unmatched to any gene: 3. The CDR3 DNA is TGCGCCAGCAGCTTGGAACTAGCGCGCTACAATGAGCAGTTCTTC. Translated: CASSLELARYNEQFF.

The genes are TRBV30 and TRBJ1-5; TRBD1 matches at 10 bases. The junction had 6 bases not matched to a gene; V was cut back by 4 bases and J by 6 bases. CDR1 and CDR2 from the germline V gene are GTSNPN and SVGIG (reference sequence). This CDR3 is 14 amino acids long. The CDR3, as DNA: TGTGCCTGGACGGGACAGGGGAAAAGTCAGCCCCAGCATTTT. It translates to CAWTGQGKSQPQHF.

V gene TRBV6-5 combines with J gene TRBJ2-3; 10 bases agree with TRBD2. The CDR3 loop spans 15 amino acids. Looked up from germline, CDR1 is MNHEY and CDR2 is SVGAGI. With V trimmed by 6 bases and J by 4 bases, 7 bases remained unmatched. The CDR3 is CASSSSGGWADTQYF. As DNA, the CDR3 is TGTGCCAGCAGCTCTAGCGGGGGCTGGGCAGATACGCAGTATTTT.

This clonotype was recorded a few times. The CDR3 region has the DNA TGTGCCACCAGTGATTCCGATAGCTACTACGAGCAGTACTTC. This codes for CATSDSDSYYEQYF. The rearrangement uses TRBV24-1 and TRBJ2-7; D is uncertain. The CDR3 sequence is 14 residues long. Trimming took 2 bases from V and 3 from J, leaving 10 bases between them. CDR1 is KGHDR, CDR2 SFDVKD, per germline.

This clonotype was observed many times. V usage is TRBV12-3 or TRBV12-4 and J usage is TRBJ2-5; D gene ambiguous. The V gene lost 6 bases and the J gene lost 2 bases, with 10 bases spanning the gap. The CDR3 runs to 13 residues. The CDR3 sequence is CASSSGRQETQYF. The CDR3 nucleotides read TGTGCCAGCAGCTCTGGACGGCAAGAGACCCAGTACTTC.